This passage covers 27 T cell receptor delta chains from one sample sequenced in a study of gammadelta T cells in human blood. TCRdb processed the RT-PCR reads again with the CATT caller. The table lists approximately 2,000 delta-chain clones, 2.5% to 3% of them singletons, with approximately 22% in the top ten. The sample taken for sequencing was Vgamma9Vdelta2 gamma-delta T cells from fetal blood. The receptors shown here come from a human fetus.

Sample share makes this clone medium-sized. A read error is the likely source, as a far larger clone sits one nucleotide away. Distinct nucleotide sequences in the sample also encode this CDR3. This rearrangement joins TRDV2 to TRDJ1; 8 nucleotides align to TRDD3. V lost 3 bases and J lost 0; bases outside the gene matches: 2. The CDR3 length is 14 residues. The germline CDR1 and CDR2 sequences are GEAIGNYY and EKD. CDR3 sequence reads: CACDLLGDTDKLIF. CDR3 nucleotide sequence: TGTGCCTGTGACTTACTGGGGGACACCGATAAACTCATCTTT.

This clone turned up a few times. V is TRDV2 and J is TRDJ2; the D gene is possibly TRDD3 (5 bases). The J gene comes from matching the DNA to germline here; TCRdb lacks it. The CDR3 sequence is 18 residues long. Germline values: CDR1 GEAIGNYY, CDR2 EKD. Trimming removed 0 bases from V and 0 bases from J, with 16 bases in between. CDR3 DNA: TGTGCCTGTGACACCGGGGTGGGGCCCAGAGCTTTGACAGCACAACTCTTCTTT. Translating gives CACDTGVGPRALTAQLFF.

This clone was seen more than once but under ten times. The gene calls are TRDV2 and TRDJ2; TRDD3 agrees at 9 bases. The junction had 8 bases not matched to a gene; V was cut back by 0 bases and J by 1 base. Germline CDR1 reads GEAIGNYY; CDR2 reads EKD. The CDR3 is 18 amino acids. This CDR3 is CACDTVWGIPSLTAQLFF. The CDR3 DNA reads TGTGCCTGTGACACCGTCTGGGGGATCCCTAGTTTGACAGCACAACTCTTCTTT.

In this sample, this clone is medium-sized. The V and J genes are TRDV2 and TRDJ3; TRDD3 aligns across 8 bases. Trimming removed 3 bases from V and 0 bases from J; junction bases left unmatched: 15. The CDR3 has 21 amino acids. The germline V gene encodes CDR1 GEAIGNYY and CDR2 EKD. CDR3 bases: TGTGCCTGTGACGGAGCTGGGGGACTACCAACGAGCTCCTGGGACACCCGACAGATGTTTTTC. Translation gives CACDGAGGLPTSSWDTRQMFF.

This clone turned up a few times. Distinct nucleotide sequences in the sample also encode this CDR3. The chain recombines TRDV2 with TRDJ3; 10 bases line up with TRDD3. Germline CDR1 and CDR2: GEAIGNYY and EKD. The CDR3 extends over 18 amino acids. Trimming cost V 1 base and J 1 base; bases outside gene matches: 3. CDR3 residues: CACDTGGYRSWDTRQMFF. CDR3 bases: TGTGCCTGTGACACTGGGGGATACAGATCCTGGGACACCCGACAGATGTTTTTC.

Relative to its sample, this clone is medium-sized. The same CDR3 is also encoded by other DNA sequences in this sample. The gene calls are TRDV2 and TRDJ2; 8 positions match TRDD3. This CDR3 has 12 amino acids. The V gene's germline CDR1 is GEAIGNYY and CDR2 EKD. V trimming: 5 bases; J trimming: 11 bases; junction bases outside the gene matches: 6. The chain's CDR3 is CACVLGILQLFF. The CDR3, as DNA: TGTGCCTGTGTACTGGGGATACTGCAACTCTTCTTT.

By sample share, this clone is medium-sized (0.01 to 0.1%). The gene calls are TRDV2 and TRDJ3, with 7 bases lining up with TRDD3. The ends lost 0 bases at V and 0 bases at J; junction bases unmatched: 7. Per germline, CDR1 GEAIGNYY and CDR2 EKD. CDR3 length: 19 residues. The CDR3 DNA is TGTGCCTGTGACACCGCTGGGGGTCCAAGCTCCTGGGACACCCGACAGATGTTTTTC. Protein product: CACDTAGGPSSWDTRQMFF.

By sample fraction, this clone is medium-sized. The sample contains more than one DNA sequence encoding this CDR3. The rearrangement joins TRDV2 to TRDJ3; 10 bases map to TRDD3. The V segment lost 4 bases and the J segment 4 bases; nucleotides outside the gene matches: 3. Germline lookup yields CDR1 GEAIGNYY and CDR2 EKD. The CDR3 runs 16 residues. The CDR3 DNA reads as TGTGCCTGTGATACTGGGGGATCTTGGGACACCCGACAGATGTTTTTC. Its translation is CACDTGGSWDTRQMFF.

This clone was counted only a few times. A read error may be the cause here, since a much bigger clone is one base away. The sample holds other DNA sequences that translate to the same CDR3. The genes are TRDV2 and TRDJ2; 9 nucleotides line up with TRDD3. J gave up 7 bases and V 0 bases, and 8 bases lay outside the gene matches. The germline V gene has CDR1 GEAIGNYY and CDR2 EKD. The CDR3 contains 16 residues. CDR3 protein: CACDTLGDPDGAQLFF. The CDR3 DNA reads TGTGCCTGTGACACCCTGGGGGATCCCGATGGAGCACAACTCTTCTTT.

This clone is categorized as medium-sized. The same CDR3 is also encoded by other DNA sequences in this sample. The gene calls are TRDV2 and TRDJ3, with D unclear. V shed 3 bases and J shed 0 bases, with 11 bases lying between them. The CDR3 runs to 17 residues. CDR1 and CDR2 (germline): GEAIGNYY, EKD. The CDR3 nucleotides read TGTGCCTGTGACCCCGTACTAGGCTCCTGGGACACCCGACAGATGTTTTTC. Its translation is CACDPVLGSWDTRQMFF.

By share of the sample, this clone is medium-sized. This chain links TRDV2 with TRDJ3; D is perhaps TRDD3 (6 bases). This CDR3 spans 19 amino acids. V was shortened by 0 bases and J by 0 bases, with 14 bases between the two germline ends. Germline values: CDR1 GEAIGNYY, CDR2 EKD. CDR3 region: CACDTVTSGDSWDTRQMFF. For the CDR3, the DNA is TGTGCCTGTGACACCGTGACTTCTGGGGACTCCTGGGACACCCGACAGATGTTTTTC.

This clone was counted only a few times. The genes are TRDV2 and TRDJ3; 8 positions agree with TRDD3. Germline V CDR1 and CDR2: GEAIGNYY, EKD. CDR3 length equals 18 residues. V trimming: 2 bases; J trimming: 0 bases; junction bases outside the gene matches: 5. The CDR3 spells CACDRLGAASWDTRQMFF. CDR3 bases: TGTGCCTGTGACAGACTGGGGGCCGCCTCCTGGGACACCCGACAGATGTTTTTC.

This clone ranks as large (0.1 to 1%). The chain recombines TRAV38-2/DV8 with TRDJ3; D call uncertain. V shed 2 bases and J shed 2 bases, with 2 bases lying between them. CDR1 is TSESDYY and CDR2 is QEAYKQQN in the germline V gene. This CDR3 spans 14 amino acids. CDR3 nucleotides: TGTGCTTATAGGAGGACCTGGGACACCCGACAGATGTTTTTC. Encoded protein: CAYRRTWDTRQMFF. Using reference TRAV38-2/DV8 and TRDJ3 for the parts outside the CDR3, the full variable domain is AQTVTQSQPEMSVQEAETVTLSCTYDTSESDYYLFWYKQPPSRQMILVIRQEAYKQQNATENRFSVNFQKAAKSFSLKISDSQLGDAAMYFCAYRRTWDTRQMFFGTGIKLFVEP.

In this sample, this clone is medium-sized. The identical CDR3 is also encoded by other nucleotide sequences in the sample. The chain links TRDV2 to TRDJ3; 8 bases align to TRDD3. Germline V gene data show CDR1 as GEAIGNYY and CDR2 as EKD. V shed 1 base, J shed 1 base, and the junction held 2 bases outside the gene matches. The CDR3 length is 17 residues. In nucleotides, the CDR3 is TGTGCCTGTGACACTGGGGGATTGTCCTGGGACACCCGACAGATGTTTTTC. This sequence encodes CACDTGGLSWDTRQMFF.

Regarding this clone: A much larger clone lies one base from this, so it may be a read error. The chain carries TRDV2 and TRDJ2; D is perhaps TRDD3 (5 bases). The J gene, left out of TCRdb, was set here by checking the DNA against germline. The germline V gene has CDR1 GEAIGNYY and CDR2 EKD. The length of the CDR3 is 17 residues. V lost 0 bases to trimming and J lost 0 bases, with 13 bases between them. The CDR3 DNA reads TGTGCCTGTGACACCGTGGGTGATACCTCTTTGACAGCACAACTCTTCTTT. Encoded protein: CACDTVGDTSLTAQLFF.

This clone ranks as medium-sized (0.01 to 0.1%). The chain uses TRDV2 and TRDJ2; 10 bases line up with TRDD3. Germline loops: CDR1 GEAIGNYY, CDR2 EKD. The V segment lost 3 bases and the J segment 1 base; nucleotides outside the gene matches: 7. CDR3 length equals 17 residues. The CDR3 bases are TGTGCCTGTGACGTACTGGGGGATCAAGGTTTGACAGCACAACTCTTCTTT. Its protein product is CACDVLGDQGLTAQLFF.

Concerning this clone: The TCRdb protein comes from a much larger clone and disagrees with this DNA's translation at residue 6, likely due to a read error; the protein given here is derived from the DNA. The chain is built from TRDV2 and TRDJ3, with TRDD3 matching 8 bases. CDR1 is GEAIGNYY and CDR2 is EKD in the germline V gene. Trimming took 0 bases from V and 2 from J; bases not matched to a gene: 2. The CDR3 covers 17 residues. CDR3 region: CACDTAGDTWDTRQMFF. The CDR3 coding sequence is TGTGCCTGTGACACCGCGGGGGATACCTGGGACACCCGACAGATGTTTTTC.

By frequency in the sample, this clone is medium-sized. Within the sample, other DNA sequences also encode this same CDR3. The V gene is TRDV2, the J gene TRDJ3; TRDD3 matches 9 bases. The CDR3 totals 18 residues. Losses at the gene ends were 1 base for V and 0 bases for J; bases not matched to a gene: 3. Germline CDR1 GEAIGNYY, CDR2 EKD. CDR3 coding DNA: TGTGCCTGTGACACTGGGGGATATAGCTCCTGGGACACCCGACAGATGTTTTTC. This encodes CACDTGGYSSWDTRQMFF.

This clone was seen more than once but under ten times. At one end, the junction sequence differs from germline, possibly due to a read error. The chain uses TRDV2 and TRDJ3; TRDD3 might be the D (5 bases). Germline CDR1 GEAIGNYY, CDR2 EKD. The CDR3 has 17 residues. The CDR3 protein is CSCDTVGSSWDTRQMFF. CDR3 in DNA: TGTTCCTGTGACACCGTGGGGAGCTCCTGGGACACCCGACAGATGTTTTTC.

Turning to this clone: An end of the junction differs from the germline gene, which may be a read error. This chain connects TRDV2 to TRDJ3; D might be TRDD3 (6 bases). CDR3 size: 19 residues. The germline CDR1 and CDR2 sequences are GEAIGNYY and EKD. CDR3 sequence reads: CACDTGDYSSSWDIRQMFF. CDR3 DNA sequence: TGTGCCTGTGACACGGGGGACTACTCAAGCTCCTGGGACATCCGACAGATGTTTTTC.

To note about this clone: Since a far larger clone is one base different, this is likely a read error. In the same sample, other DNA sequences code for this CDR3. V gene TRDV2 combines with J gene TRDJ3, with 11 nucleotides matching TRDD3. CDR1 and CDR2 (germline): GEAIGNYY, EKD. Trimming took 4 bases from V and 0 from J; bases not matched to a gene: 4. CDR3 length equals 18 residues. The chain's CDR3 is CACDVLGDSSWDTRQMFF. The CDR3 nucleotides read TGTGCCTGTGATGTACTGGGGGATAGCTCCTGGGACACCCGACAGATGTTTTTC.

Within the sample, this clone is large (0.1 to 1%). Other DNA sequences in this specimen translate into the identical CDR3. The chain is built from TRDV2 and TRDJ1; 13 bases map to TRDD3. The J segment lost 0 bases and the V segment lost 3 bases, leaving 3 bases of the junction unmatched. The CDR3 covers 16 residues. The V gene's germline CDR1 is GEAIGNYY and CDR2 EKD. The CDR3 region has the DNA TGTGCCTGTGACGTACTGGGGGATACGTACACCGATAAACTCATCTTT. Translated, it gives CACDVLGDTYTDKLIF.

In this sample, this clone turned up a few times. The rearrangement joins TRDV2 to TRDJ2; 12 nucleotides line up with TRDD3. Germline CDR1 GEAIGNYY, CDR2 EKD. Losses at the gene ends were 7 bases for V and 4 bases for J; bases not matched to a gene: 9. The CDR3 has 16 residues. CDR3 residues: CACEALGDTRTAQLFF. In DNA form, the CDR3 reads TGTGCCTGCGAAGCCCTGGGGGATACGCGGACAGCACAACTCTTCTTT.

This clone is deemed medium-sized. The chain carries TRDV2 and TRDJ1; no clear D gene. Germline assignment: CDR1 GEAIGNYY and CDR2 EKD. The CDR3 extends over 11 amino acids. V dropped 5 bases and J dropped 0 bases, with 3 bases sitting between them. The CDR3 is CACAYTDKLIF. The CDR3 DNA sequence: TGTGCCTGTGCCTACACCGATAAACTCATCTTT.

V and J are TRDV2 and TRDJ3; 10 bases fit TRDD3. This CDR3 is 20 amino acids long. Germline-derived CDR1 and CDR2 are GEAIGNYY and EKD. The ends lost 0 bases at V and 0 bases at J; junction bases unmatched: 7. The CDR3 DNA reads TGTGCCTGTGACACCGGGGGATACGCACCGAGCTCCTGGGACACCCGACAGATGTTTTTC. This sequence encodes CACDTGGYAPSSWDTRQMFF.

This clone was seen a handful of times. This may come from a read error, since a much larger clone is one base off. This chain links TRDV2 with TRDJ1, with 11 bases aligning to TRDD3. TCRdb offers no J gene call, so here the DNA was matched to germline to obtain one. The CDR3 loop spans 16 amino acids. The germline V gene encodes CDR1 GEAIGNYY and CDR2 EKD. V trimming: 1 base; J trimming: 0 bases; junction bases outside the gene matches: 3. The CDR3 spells CACDTLGDTYTDKLIF. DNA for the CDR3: TGTGCCTGTGACACATTGGGGGATACGTACACCGATAAACTCATCTTT.

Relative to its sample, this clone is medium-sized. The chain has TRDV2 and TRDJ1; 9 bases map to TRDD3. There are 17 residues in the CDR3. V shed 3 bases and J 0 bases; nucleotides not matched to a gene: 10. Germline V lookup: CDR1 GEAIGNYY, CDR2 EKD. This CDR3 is CACDYWGTLKYTDKLIF. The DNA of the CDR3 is TGTGCCTGTGACTACTGGGGGACACTAAAGTACACCGATAAACTCATCTTT.